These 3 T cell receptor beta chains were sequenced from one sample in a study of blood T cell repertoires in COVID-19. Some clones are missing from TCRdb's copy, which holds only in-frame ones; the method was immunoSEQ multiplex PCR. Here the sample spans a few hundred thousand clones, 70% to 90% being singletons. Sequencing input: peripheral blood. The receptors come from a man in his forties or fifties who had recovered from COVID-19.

CDR3 amino acids: CASSLVGAANTEAFF. The CDR3 DNA follows: TGCGCCAGCAGCTTGGTTGGTGCGGCGAACACTGAAGCTTTCTTT. This sequence joins TRBV5-1 and TRBJ1-1, with no clear D. The CDR3 runs to 15 residues. V was cut by 0 bases and J by 1 base, with 10 bases left in between. Germline V gene lookup returns CDR1 SGHRS and CDR2 YFSETQ.

The CDR3 coding sequence is TGTGCCAGCAAGCCAGGGTGGGGCGAGCAGTACTTC. Protein: CASKPGWGEQYF. The chain combines TRBV27 with TRBJ2-7; possibly TRBD1 for D (5 bases). Trimming took off 7 bases at V and 6 bases at J, with 13 bases between the two ends. The CDR3 consists of 12 residues. The germline gives CDR1 MNHEY, CDR2 SMNVEV (reference sequence).

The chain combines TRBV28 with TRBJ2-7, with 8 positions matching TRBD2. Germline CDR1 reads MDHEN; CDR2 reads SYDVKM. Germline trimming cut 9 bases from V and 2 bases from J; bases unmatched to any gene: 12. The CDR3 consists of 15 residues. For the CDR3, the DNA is TGTGCCAGTTATGTTAGCGGGGCTGGTCCCTACGAGCAGTACTTC. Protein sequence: CASYVSGAGPYEQYF.